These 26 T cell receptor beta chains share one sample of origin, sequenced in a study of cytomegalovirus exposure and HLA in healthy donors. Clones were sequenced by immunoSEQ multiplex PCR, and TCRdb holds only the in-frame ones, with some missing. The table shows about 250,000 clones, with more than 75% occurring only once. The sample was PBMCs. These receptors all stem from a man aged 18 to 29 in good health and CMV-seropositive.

The CDR3 DNA is TGTGCCAGCAACCCACGGGACCGAACCTCCGGCGAGCAGTACTTC. Encoded protein: CASNPRDRTSGEQYF. The V call is TRBV6-1, the J call TRBJ2-7, with D perhaps TRBD1 or TRBD2 (5 bases each). Trimming cost V 7 bases and J 6 bases, with 22 bases left between them. CDR3 length: 15 residues. Germline-derived CDR1 and CDR2 are MNHNS and SASEGT.

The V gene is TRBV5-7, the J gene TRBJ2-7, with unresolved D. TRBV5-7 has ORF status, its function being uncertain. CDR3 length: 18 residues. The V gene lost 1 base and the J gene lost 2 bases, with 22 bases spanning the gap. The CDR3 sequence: CASSLNKKAPLRTYEQYF. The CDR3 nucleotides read TGTGCCAGCAGCTTGAATAAAAAGGCCCCTCTTCGGACCTACGAGCAGTACTTC.

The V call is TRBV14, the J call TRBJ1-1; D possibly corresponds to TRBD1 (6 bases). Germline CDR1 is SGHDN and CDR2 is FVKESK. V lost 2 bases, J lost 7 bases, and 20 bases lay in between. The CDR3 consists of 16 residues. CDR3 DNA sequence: TGTGCCAGCAGCCAACTTACTACGACAGGCTCCAATGAAGCTTTCTTT. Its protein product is CASSQLTTTGSNEAFF.

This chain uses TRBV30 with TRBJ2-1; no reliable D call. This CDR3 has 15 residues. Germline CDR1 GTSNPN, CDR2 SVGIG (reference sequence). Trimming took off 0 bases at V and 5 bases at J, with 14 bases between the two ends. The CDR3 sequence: CAWSVRLGYNNEQFF. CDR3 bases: TGTGCCTGGAGTGTAAGGCTAGGGTACAACAATGAGCAGTTCTTC.

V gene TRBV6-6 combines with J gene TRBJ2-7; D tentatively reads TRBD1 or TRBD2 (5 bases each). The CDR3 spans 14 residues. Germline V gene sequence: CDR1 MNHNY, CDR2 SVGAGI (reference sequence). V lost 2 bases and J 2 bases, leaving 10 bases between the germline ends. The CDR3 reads CASSYRGETYEQYF. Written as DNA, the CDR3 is TGTGCCAGCAGTTACCGAGGGGAAACCTACGAGCAGTACTTC.

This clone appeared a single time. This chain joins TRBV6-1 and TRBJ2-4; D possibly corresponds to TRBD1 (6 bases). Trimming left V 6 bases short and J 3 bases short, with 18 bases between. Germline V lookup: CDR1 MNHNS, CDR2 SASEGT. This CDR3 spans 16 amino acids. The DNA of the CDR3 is TGTGCCAGCAGCGAATGGACAGTTTCGGGCAAAAACATTCAGTACTTC. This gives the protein CASSEWTVSGKNIQYF.

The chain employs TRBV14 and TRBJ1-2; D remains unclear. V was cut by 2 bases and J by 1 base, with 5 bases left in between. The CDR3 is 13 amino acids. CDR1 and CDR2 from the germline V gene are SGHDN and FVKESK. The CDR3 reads CASSQTRNYGYTF. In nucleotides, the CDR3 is TGTGCCAGCAGCCAAACACGTAACTATGGCTACACCTTC.

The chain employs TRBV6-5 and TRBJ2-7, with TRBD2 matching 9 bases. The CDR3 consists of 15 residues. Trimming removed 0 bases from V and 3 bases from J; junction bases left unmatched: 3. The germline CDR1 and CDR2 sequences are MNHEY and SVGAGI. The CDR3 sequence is CASSYSPSGIYEQYF. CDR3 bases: TGTGCCAGCAGTTACTCTCCTAGCGGGATCTACGAGCAGTACTTC.

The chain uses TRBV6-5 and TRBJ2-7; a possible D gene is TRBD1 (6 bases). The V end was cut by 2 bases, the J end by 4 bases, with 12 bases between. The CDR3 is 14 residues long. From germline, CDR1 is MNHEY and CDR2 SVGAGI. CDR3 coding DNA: TGTGCCAGCAGTTACGCAGGGGCATCTTACGAGCAGTACTTC. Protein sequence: CASSYAGASYEQYF.

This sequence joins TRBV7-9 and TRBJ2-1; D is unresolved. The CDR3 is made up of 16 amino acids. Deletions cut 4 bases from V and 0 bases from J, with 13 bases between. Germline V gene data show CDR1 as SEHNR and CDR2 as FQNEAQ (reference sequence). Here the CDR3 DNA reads TGTGCCAGCAGCTCGACGCACTACCGCTCCTACAATGAGCAGTTCTTC. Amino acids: CASSSTHYRSYNEQFF.

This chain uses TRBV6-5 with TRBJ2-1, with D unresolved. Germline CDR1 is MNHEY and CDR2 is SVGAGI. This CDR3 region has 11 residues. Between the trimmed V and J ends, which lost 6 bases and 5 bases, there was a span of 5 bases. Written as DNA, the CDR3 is TGTGCCAGCAGGCTCGACAATGAGCAGTTCTTC. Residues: CASRLDNEQFF.

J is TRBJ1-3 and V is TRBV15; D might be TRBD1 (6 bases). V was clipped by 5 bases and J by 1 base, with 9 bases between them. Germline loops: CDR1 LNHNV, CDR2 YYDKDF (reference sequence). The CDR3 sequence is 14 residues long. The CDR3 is CATSGGGSGNTIYF. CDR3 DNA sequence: TGTGCCACCAGCGGAGGGGGGTCTGGAAACACCATATATTTT.

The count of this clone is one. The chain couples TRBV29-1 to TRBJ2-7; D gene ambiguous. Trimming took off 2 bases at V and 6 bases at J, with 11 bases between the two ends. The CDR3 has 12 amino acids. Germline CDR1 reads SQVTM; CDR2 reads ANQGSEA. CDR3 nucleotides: TGCAGCGTTGAACGGTCTGACGGCGAGCAGTACTTC. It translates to CSVERSDGEQYF.

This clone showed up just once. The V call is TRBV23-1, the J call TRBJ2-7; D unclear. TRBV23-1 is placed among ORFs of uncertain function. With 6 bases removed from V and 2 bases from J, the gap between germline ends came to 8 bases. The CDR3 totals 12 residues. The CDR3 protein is CASSLDPYEQYF. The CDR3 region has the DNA TGCGCCAGCAGCCTAGATCCCTACGAGCAGTACTTC.

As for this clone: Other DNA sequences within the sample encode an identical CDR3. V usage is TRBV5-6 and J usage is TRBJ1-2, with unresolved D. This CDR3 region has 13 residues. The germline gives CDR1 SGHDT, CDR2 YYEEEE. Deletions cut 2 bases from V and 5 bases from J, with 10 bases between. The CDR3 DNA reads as TGTGCCAGCAGCTTAGGCGGAGGGTATGGCTACACCTTC. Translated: CASSLGGGYGYTF.

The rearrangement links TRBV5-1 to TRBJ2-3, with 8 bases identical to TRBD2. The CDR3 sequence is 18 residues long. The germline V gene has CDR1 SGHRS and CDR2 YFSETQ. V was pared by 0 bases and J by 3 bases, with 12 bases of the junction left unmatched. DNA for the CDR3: TGCGCCAGCAGCTTGGCCGTTTTACCGGGACTAGGGACAGATACGCAGTATTTT. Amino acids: CASSLAVLPGLGTDTQYF.

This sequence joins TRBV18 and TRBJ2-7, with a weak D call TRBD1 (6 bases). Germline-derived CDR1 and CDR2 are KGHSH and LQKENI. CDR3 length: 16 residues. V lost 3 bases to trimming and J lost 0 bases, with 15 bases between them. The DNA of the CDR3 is TGTGCCAGCTCACCCACCGCCGGGACATCCTCCTACGAGCAGTACTTC. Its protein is CASSPTAGTSSYEQYF.

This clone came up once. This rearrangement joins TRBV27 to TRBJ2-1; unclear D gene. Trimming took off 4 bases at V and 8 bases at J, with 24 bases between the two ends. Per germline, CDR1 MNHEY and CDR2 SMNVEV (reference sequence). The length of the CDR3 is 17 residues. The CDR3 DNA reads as TGTGCCAGCAGTTCCCACCTCTTAACGGGCCCCGGCCATGAGCAGTTCTTC. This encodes CASSSHLLTGPGHEQFF.

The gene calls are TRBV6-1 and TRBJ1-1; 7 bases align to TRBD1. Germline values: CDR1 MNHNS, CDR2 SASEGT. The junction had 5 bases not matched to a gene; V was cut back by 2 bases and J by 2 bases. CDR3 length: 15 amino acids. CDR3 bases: TGTGCCAGCAGTGAAATGGGGACAGCCAACACTGAAGCTTTCTTT. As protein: CASSEMGTANTEAFF.

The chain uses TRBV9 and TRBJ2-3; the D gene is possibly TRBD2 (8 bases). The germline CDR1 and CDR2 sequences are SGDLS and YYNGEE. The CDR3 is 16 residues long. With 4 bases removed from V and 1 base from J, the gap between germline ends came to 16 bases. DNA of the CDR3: TGTGCCAGCAGCTCCCGTAGCGGGACAGGCACAGATACGCAGTATTTT. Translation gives CASSSRSGTGTDTQYF.

The CDR3 sequence: CASSLLGLVSYNEQFF. CDR3 DNA: TGCGCCAGCAGCCTCCTAGGACTGGTTTCCTACAATGAGCAGTTCTTC. The V call is TRBV4-1, the J call TRBJ2-1, with D perhaps matching TRBD2 (5 bases). The germline V gene encodes CDR1 MGHRA and CDR2 YSYEKL. This CDR3 has 16 residues. Trimming removed 4 bases from V and 1 base from J, with 14 bases in between.

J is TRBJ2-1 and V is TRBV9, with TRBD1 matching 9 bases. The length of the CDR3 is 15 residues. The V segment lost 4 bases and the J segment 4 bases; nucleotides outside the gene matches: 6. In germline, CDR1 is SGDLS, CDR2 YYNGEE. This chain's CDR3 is CASSKGTGFYNEQFF. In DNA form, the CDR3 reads TGTGCCAGCAGCAAGGGGACAGGGTTTTACAATGAGCAGTTCTTC.

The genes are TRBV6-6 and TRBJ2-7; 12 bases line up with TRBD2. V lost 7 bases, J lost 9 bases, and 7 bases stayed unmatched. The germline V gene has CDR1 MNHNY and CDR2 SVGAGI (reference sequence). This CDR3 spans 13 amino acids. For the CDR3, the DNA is TGTGCCAGCAACACTCTAGCGGGAGGGCCGCAGTACTTC. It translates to CASNTLAGGPQYF.

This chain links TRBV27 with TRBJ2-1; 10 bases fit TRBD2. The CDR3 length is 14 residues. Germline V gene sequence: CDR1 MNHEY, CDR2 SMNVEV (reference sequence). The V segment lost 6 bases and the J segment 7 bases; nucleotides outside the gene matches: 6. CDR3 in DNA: TGTGCCAGCAGGCTGGGACTAGCGAAGAATGAGCAGTTCTTC. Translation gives CASRLGLAKNEQFF.

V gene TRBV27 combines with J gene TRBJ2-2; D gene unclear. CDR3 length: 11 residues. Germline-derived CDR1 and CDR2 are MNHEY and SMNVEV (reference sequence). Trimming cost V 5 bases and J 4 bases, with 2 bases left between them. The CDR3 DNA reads TGTGCCAGCAGTGGCACCGGGGAGCTGTTTTTT. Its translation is CASSGTGELFF.

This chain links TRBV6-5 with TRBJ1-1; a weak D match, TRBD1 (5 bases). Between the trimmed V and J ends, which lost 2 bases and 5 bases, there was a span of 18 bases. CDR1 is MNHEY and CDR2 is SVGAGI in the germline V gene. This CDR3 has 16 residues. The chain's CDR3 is CASSYGVLGARTEAFF. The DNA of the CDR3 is TGTGCCAGCAGTTACGGAGTTCTCGGGGCTCGGACTGAAGCTTTCTTT.